Listed below are T cell receptor beta chains from one sample, sequenced in a study of blood T cell repertoires in COVID-19. Clones were read by immunoSEQ multiplex PCR, and TCRdb kept only the in-frame ones, dropping some. The sample includes about 220,000 clones, over 75% seen only once; the top ten take 3% to 4%. Material: PBMCs or T cells enriched from blood (not recorded which). The receptor set was obtained from a woman aged 55-69 years who had recovered from COVID-19. The CDR3 runs from the conserved cysteine through the conserved F or W. D genes are given only for firm matches. Some rows mark clone size as missing; the rest say once, few, many or name a class of expanded clone.

d_call j_call v_call clone_size cdr3_nt cdr3_aa
NA TRBJ1-5 TRBV7-9 once TGTGCCAGCAGCTTGGAAGGACGGGGGAGCTTAGGGCCCCAGCATTTT CASSLEGRGSLGPQHF
NA TRBJ1-1 TRBV5-6 NA TGTGCCAGCAGCTTCTATCCGAACACTGAAGCTTTCTTT CASSFYPNTEAFF
TRBD1 TRBJ2-3 TRBV6-2/TRBV6-3 NA TGTGCCAGCAGCCGGGACAGGGGTATAGATACGCAGTATTTT CASSRDRGIDTQYF
TRBD1 TRBJ1-2 TRBV10-3 NA TGTGCCATCAGTGCCCCCACGACAGGGAACTATGGCTACACCTTC CAISAPTTGNYGYTF
TRBD1 TRBJ1-5 TRBV10-2 NA TGCGCCAGCAGTGATGGCTGGAGACAGGGAGATCAGCCCCAGCATTTT CASSDGWRQGDQPQHF
TRBD1 TRBJ1-2 TRBV18 NA TGTGCCAGCTCAGACAGGGTGGCGGACTATGGCTACACCTTC CASSDRVADYGYTF
NA TRBJ2-3 TRBV7-8 NA TGTGCCAGCAGCTCCCGGCCGGGGAGCGCAGATACGCAGTATTTT CASSSRPGSADTQYF
NA TRBJ1-6 TRBV19 NA TGTGCCAGTAGTATAGATGGCAGCTATAATTCACCCCTCCACTTT CASSIDGSYNSPLHF
TRBD2 TRBJ2-3 TRBV11-3 NA TGTGCCAGCAGTTTAAGACTAGCGGGTTCCACAGATACGCAGTATTTT CASSLRLAGSTDTQYF
NA TRBJ2-1 TRBV10-3 once TGTGCCATCAGTGATCTCGCAGGCTATGAGCAGTTCTTC CAISDLAGYEQFF
TRBD1 TRBJ2-5 TRBV20-1 NA TGCAGTGCTAGTAGGCGACAGGGGCGAAAAGAGACCCAGTACTTC CSASRRQGRKETQYF
TRBD1 TRBJ1-1 TRBV6-4 NA TGTGCCAGCAGTGACTTAACAGGGGGCAACACTGAAGCTTTCTTT CASSDLTGGNTEAFF
NA TRBJ1-5 TRBV5-8 once TGTGCCAGCAGCTTGGGCGGGTCGGATCAGCCCCAGCATTTT CASSLGGSDQPQHF
NA TRBJ2-2 TRBV7-3 few TGTGCCAGCAGCACAGGTTGGACCGGGGAGCTGTTTTTT CASSTGWTGELFF
NA TRBJ1-2 TRBV6-5 NA TGTGCCAGCAGATCTCCGGGATCCAGGGGCTACACCTTC CASRSPGSRGYTF
TRBD2 TRBJ2-7 TRBV4-1 NA TGCGCCAGCAGCCCAACGAGCGGGACTAGGGAGCAGTACTTC CASSPTSGTREQYF
NA TRBJ2-5 TRBV2 NA TGTGCCAGCAGTGAGAGTGGAGAGACCCAGTACTTC CASSESGETQYF
NA TRBJ2-1 TRBV29-1 NA TGCAGCGTTGAAGATCCCCAGCGGGCCTCCTACAATGAGCAGTTCTTC CSVEDPQRASYNEQFF
TRBD1 TRBJ2-7 TRBV27 NA TGTGCCAGCAATATACGACTACTTCGGGACAGGGTACTCTCCTACGAGCAGTACTTC CASNIRLLRDRVLSYEQYF
NA TRBJ2-1 TRBV5-5 NA TGTGCCAGCGGAAACAGGTTTTACAATGAGCAGTTCTTC CASGNRFYNEQFF
NA TRBJ1-5 TRBV10-1 NA TGCGCCAGCAGTGCGGGGGGCGATCAGCCCCAGCATTTT CASSAGGDQPQHF
TRBD2 TRBJ2-2 TRBV6-1 NA TGTGCCAGCAGTGAAATGGGACTAGCGGGAGACACCGGGGAGCTGTTTTTT CASSEMGLAGDTGELFF
NA TRBJ2-4 TRBV7-2 NA TGTGCCAGCAGCTTACAGGGGTCCAAAAACATTCAGTACTTC CASSLQGSKNIQYF
NA TRBJ2-7 TRBV21-1 NA TGTGCCACCAAGGGACAGGTGATATACGAGCAGTACTTC CATKGQVIYEQYF
NA TRBJ2-7 TRBV19 NA TGTGCCAGTAGTATATCTGCGGGACAGACCCGCGAGCAGTACTTC CASSISAGQTREQYF
TRBD2 TRBJ2-7 TRBV5-6 NA TGTGCCAGCAAGCTTGCCCCTGTAGCGGGAGGGCCTGAGCAGTACTTC CASKLAPVAGGPEQYF
NA TRBJ2-4 TRBV10-1 NA TGCGCCAGCAGTAATTCGTCGCCGGGGAAGACCCCACTTCAGTACTTC CASSNSSPGKTPLQYF
NA TRBJ2-5 TRBV12-5 NA TGTGCTAGTGGTTTGGTAAACAGGGAAGAGACCCAGTACTTC CASGLVNREETQYF
TRBD1 TRBJ2-7 TRBV3-1/TRBV3-2 few TGTGCCAGCAGCCCCCGGGACAGGGTCCACGAGCAGTACTTC CASSPRDRVHEQYF
TRBD2 TRBJ2-6 TRBV19 NA TGTGCCAGTATCACCTGGGGGGGAAATGGGGCCAACGTCCTGACTTTC CASITWGGNGANVLTF
TRBD2 TRBJ2-7 TRBV27 NA TGTGCCAGCAGTTTATCTAGCGGGGAGCCCTACGAGCAGTACTTC CASSLSSGEPYEQYF
TRBD1 TRBJ1-2 TRBV11-2 NA TGTGCCAGCAGCCCAGAACAACAGGGGTGGAAAGGCTACACCTTC CASSPEQQGWKGYTF
NA TRBJ2-7 TRBV7-6 NA TGTGCCAGCAGCAAATCGCACTCGGGGGAAACCTACGAGCAGTACTTC CASSKSHSGETYEQYF
NA TRBJ1-1 TRBV4-1 NA TGCGCCAGCAGCCAAGAGGCAGGGAAAGCTTTCTTT CASSQEAGKAFF
NA TRBJ2-1 TRBV10-3 NA TGTGCCATCAGTGAAGGGGGTCAGAAAATGGAGCAGTTCTTC CAISEGGQKMEQFF
NA TRBJ2-2 TRBV4-3 NA TGCGCCAGCAGCCATAGCACCGGGGAGCTGTTTTTT CASSHSTGELFF
NA TRBJ2-5 TRBV18 NA TGTGCCAGCTCACCACCGGAGGTGGCAGGGGTAGAGACCCAGTACTTC CASSPPEVAGVETQYF
TRBD1 TRBJ1-4 TRBV7-8 NA TGTGCCAGCAGCCCGGACAGGGGAAATGAAAAACTGTTTTTT CASSPDRGNEKLFF
TRBD1 TRBJ1-3 TRBV4-2 NA TGTGCCAGCAGCCAAGATATCGGACAGGGGCTTGGAAACACCATATATTTT CASSQDIGQGLGNTIYF
NA TRBJ1-1 TRBV12-3/TRBV12-4 NA NA CASSFGRGTPFF
NA TRBJ1-3 TRBV7-2 few TGTGCCAGCAGCCCGCACCCCAGCTCTGGAAACACCATATATTTT CASSPHPSSGNTIYF
TRBD1 TRBJ1-6 TRBV4-1 once TGCGCCAGCAGCTCAGATCAAACAGGGGTTCCTTCACCCCTCCACTTT CASSSDQTGVPSPLHF